This T cell receptor beta chain emerged from a study of human T cells and chemical hapten exposure. Individual cDNA molecules in this library carried unique molecular identifiers. MiXCR, run by TCRdb on the RACE reads, gives a single entry per CDR3 protein. This sample carries some 170,000 distinct CDR3 sequences, about 27% of them seen once, and the ten largest clones take about 2%. Time point specified: patch test 3, about 24 weeks after DPC sensitization. Treatment reported: therapeutic diphenylcyclopropenone sensitization with weekly scalp DPC. The ends lost 8 bases at V and 4 bases at J; junction bases unmatched: 6. Germline V lookup: CDR1 MNHEY, CDR2 SMNVEV (reference sequence). The CDR3 extends over 14 amino acids.

This specimen was whole blood, taken in connection with sensitization to the hapten diphenylcyclopropenone (DPC). The TCR comes from a woman aged 18-29 years with alopecia areata. Some clones in this sample may be carry-over from other donors' samples. V usage is TRBV27 and J usage is TRBJ2-3, with TRBD2 matching 10 bases. The chain's CDR3 is CASRQLAGSDTQYF. The CDR3 nucleotides are TGTGCCAGCCGACAACTAGCGGGGTCAGATACGCAGTATTTT.